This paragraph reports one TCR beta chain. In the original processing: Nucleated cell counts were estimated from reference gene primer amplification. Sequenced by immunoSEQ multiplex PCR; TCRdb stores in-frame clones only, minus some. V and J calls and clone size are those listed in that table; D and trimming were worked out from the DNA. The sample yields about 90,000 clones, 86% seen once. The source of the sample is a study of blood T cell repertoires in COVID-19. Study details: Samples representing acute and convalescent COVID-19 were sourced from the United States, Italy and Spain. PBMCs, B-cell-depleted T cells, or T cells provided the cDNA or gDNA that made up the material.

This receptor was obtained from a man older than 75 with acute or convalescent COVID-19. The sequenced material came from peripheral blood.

CDR3 DNA sequence: TGTGCCAGCAGTGTCAGGGGTAGCTCCTACGAGCAGTACTTC. Encoded protein: CASSVRGSSYEQYF. The chain carries TRBV6-2 or TRBV6-3 and TRBJ2-7; possible D gene TRBD1, 6 bases. The V end lost 5 bases, the J end lost 0 bases, and 11 bases lay between the germline ends. The CDR3 is 14 amino acids. Per the germline V gene, CDR1 is MNHEY and CDR2 is SVGEGT.